The clone carrying this T cell receptor (beta chain) was recorded at least ten times. Its antigen is unknown. This entry belongs to a study of identical twins. Regarding the study as a whole: The models gave estimates that fell short of the out-of-frame TCR alpha sharing seen in monozygotic twins.

Healthy Caucasians were all of the donors. In TCRdb, the 5' RACE reads were re-called with MiXCR into one record per CDR3 protein. This table has 200,000 to 250,000 distinct CDR3 sequences, around 6.6% appearing once. These data also featured in a second study, about yellow fever vaccine responses in identical twins. That work contributes: Twins' vaccine T cell responses reportedly seemed partly convergent and partly personalized.

The clonotype originates from a woman aged 18-29 years in good health. Sequenced input: memory (CD45RO+) T cells sorted from blood.

DNA of the CDR3: TGTGCCAGCAGTTTCCCCCCACCCACAGATACGCAGTATTTT. Residues: CASSFPPPTDTQYF. The chain joins TRBV6-5 to TRBJ2-3; D is undetermined. The germline V gene encodes CDR1 MNHEY and CDR2 SVGAGI. The CDR3 consists of 14 residues. Trimming pared 4 bases from V and 2 bases from J, leaving 10 bases between.